The clone carrying this T cell receptor beta chain was seen a handful of times. Stable Graves' hyperthyroidism meant no ophthalmopathy progression within 18 months. Extraction of PBMCs used roughly 9.6 ml of fresh peripheral blood. The data stem from a study of T cells in Graves' hyperthyroidism and ophthalmopathy. CDR1 and CDR2 from the germline V gene are SNHLY and FYNNEI. The CDR3 sequence is 15 residues long. V was shortened by 6 bases and J by 0 bases, with 9 bases between the two germline ends. Amplified TCR beta CDR3 regions came from RNA transcripts. The TCR CDR3 was amplified in a first-round RT-PCR using the HTBI primer set. TCRdb used MiXCR to reprocess the multiplex PCR reads, holding one entry per CDR3 protein. The sample shows roughly 840,000 distinct CDR3 sequences, over 35% of them seen only once.

This clonotype was sampled from a man between 18 and 29 years old with Graves' hyperthyroidism. This rearrangement joins TRBV2 to TRBJ2-6; D uncertain. Sequencing input: blood. CDR3 nucleotides: TGTGCCAGCAGCTCCGAACCCTCTGGGGCCAACGTCCTGACTTTC. Amino acids: CASSSEPSGANVLTF.